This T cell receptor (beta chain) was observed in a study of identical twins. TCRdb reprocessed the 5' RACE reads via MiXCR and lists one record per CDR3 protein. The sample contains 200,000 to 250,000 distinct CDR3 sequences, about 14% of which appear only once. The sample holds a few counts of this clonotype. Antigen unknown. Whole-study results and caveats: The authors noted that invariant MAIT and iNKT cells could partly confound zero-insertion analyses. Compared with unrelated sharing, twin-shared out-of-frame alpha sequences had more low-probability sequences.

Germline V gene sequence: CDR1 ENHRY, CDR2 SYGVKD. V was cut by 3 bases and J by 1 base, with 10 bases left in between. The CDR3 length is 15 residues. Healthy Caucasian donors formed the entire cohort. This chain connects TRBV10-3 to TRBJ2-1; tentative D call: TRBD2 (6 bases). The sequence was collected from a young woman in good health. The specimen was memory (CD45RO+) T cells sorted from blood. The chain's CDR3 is CAISDRRESYNEQFF. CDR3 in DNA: TGTGCCATCAGTGACCGACGGGAGTCCTACAATGAGCAGTTCTTC.